These 27 T cell receptor beta chains were all obtained from the same sample, sequenced in a study of cytomegalovirus exposure and HLA in healthy donors (dated by TCRdb to 2016 to 2017). Libraries were prepared through the immunoSEQ multiplex PCR assay. For the multiplex PCR, a mixture combining 60 forward primers for TCR Vbeta segments and 13 reverse primers for TCR Jbeta segments was used. TCRdb provides this immuneACCESS table in a form limited to in-frame rearrangements. Some clones are lacking; in checked studies, under half of them reflect an unresolved V gene, and why the rest are absent is not known. This sample holds 75,000 to 90,000 clones; around 79% were observed only once. The top ten constitute almost 4.5% of the sample. Sequencing was performed on PBMCs. The source is a man aged 40-50 years in good health and CMV-seronegative.

The V gene is TRBV5-6, the J gene TRBJ2-3, with 11 nucleotides matching TRBD2. The length of the CDR3 is 16 residues. The J segment lost 1 base and the V segment lost 1 base, leaving 2 bases of the junction unmatched. Germline-derived CDR1 and CDR2 are SGHDT and YYEEEE. The CDR3 spells CASSLSGLAGTDTQYF. CDR3 bases: TGTGCCAGCAGCTTGTCGGGACTAGCGGGCACAGATACGCAGTATTTT.

The genes are TRBV19 and TRBJ2-5, with 7 bases fitting TRBD2. Germline loops: CDR1 LNHDA, CDR2 SQIVND (reference sequence). The trim removed 9 bases at V and 5 bases at J, leaving 9 bases unmatched. The CDR3 runs 13 residues. CDR3 sequence: CARTPWGGETQYF. The CDR3 DNA follows: TGTGCCAGAACCCCTTGGGGAGGGGAGACCCAGTACTTC.

V gene TRBV4-3 combines with J gene TRBJ2-1, with D unclear. V was shortened by 4 bases and J by 6 bases, with 7 bases between the two germline ends. The CDR3 is made up of 12 amino acids. Germline CDR1 LGHNA, CDR2 YSLEER. The CDR3 DNA sequence: TGCGCCAGCAGCCGAGACTTCAATGAGCAGTTCTTC. Translation gives CASSRDFNEQFF.

The rearrangement links TRBV2 to TRBJ2-7; 10 bases are shared with TRBD2. V shed 4 bases and J 11 bases; nucleotides not matched to a gene: 5. From germline, CDR1 is SNHLY and CDR2 FYNNEI. The CDR3 covers 12 residues. The CDR3 here is CASSVLAGDKYF. CDR3 bases: TGTGCCAGCAGTGTTCTAGCGGGAGACAAGTACTTC.

The CDR3 is CASRGLALQETQYF. DNA of the CDR3: TGTGCCAGCAGGGGGCTAGCGCTCCAAGAGACCCAGTACTTC. The genes are TRBV5-6 and TRBJ2-5; possibly TRBD2 for D (6 bases). Trimming removed 5 bases at V and 1 base at J, with 12 bases between. CDR3 length: 14 amino acids. CDR1 SGHDT and CDR2 YYEEEE come from the germline V gene.

The chain couples TRBV2 to TRBJ2-3; 10 bases line up with TRBD2. With V trimmed by 5 bases and J by 2 bases, 7 bases remained unmatched. Germline V gene data show CDR1 as SNHLY and CDR2 as FYNNEI. This CDR3 comprises 16 residues. This chain's CDR3 is CASSPTSGVITDTQYF. CDR3 sequence (DNA): TGTGCCAGCAGTCCCACTAGCGGGGTGATCACAGATACGCAGTATTTT. The full variable domain, in which reference TRBV2 and TRBJ2-3 provide the parts outside the CDR3, is EPEVTQTPSHQVTQMGQEVILRCVPISNHLYFYWYRQILGQKVEFLVSFYNNEISEKSEIFDDQFSVERPDGSNFTLKIRSTKLEDSAMYFCASSPTSGVITDTQYFGPGTRLTVL.

CDR3 coding DNA: TGTGCCAGCAAAACTAGCGGGAGTGGCAATGAGCAGTTCTTC. Residues: CASKTSGSGNEQFF. The V call is TRBV2, the J call TRBJ2-1; 11 bases agree with TRBD2. Unmatched junction bases numbered 5, after V lost 7 bases and J lost 6 bases. The CDR3 contains 14 residues. Per germline, CDR1 SNHLY and CDR2 FYNNEI.

The chain combines TRBV5-6 with TRBJ2-1; 8 bases match TRBD2. From germline, CDR1 is SGHDT and CDR2 YYEEEE. The CDR3 loop spans 17 amino acids. V dropped 0 bases and J dropped 0; count of bases not matched to a gene: 5. The CDR3 bases are TGTGCCAGCAGCTTGGGGCTAGCGGGTGGCTCCTACAATGAGCAGTTCTTC. It encodes CASSLGLAGGSYNEQFF.

This clone was found a few times. The genes are TRBV12-5 and TRBJ2-7; possible D gene TRBD1, 5 bases. V dropped 5 bases and J dropped 4 bases, with 15 bases sitting between them. The CDR3 is made up of 14 amino acids. Germline-derived CDR1 and CDR2 are LGHNT and FRNRAP. The CDR3 loop is CASGGETAEYEQYF. DNA for the CDR3: TGTGCTAGTGGTGGAGAGACAGCTGAATACGAGCAGTACTTC.

The chain joins TRBV5-4 to TRBJ2-2; D gene uncertain. Looked up from germline, CDR1 is SGHNT and CDR2 is YYREEE (reference sequence). The CDR3 runs 16 residues. The V and J ends lost 1 base and 3 bases respectively, with 13 bases between them. The CDR3 DNA sequence: TGTGCCAGCAGCTTGTCGTTACTACGGGACACCGGGGAGCTGTTTTTT. Protein sequence: CASSLSLLRDTGELFF. Full variable domain (missing parts from reference TRBV5-4 and TRBJ2-2): ETGVTQSPTHLIKTRGQQVTLRCSSQSGHNTVSWYQQALGQGPQFIFQYYREEENGRGNFPPRFSGLQFPNYSSELNVNALELDDSALYLCASSLSLLRDTGELFFGEGSRLTVL.

This clone was recorded once. The rearrangement uses TRBV18 and TRBJ2-1, with D possibly being TRBD2 (5 bases). Trimming shortened V by 1 base and J by 4 bases, and 8 bases separated the two germline ends. The CDR3 spans 14 residues. Germline V CDR1 and CDR2: KGHSH, LQKENI. CDR3: CASSPLLDYNEQFF. CDR3 DNA: TGTGCCAGCTCACCACTACTAGATTACAATGAGCAGTTCTTC.

This sequence joins TRBV25-1 and TRBJ2-7, with 8 bases identical to TRBD2. Trimming at V came to 6 bases and at J to 6 bases, leaving 10 bases not matched to a gene. The V gene's germline CDR1 is MGHDK and CDR2 SYGVNS. This CDR3 spans 14 amino acids. CDR3 loop: CASREGVAGLEQYF. CDR3 nucleotides: TGTGCCAGCAGGGAAGGAGTAGCGGGGCTCGAGCAGTACTTC.

The chain is built from TRBV9 and TRBJ2-3; TRBD2 aligns across 10 bases. Trimming took 4 bases from V and 4 from J; bases not matched to a gene: 6. This CDR3 comprises 15 residues. CDR1 and CDR2 (germline): SGDLS, YYNGEE. CDR3: CASSSSSGGADTQYF. CDR3 sequence (DNA): TGTGCCAGCAGCTCTTCGAGCGGGGGGGCAGATACGCAGTATTTT.

This clone was detected a few times. This chain connects TRBV7-9 to TRBJ1-1; D is ambiguous. The CDR3 spans 14 residues. The germline gives CDR1 SEHNR, CDR2 FQNEAQ (reference sequence). V was clipped by 5 bases and J by 1 base, with 11 bases between them. DNA of the CDR3: TGTGCCAGCAGCCCCCAGACATCGAACACTGAAGCTTTCTTT. It translates to CASSPQTSNTEAFF.

This clone was seen just once. The V call is TRBV27, the J call TRBJ2-5, with 10 nucleotides matching TRBD1. The end of the DNA is better explained by TRBJ2-7, so the J call may be wrong. CDR3 length: 13 amino acids. Germline lookup yields CDR1 MNHEY and CDR2 SMNVEV (reference sequence). CDR3 in DNA: TGTGCCAGCCGGACAGGGGGTGTCCACGAGCAGTACTTC. It specifies CASRTGGVHEQYF.

This chain links TRBV7-2 with TRBJ2-7, with D uncertain. Trimming shortened V by 1 base and J by 2 bases, and 6 bases separated the two germline ends. Germline V gene sequence: CDR1 SGHTA, CDR2 FQGNSA. This CDR3 is built from 13 residues. Here the CDR3 reads CASSLGRTYEQYF. The CDR3 DNA is TGTGCCAGCAGCTTAGGCAGGACCTACGAGCAGTACTTC.

The table lists this clone with a count of one. This rearrangement joins TRBV20-1 to TRBJ2-5, with TRBD2 as a possible D gene (5 bases). Germline V gene lookup returns CDR1 DFQATT and CDR2 SNEGSKA (reference sequence). The CDR3 is 8 residues long. The CDR3 reads CASGTQYF. The CDR3 region has the DNA TGCGCCAGCGGGACCCAGTACTTC.

This clone came up a few times. The chain links TRBV19 to TRBJ1-1; D is perhaps TRBD1 (6 bases). The length of the CDR3 is 12 residues. Trimming took off 6 bases at V and 7 bases at J, with 12 bases between the two ends. Germline loops: CDR1 LNHDA, CDR2 SQIVND (reference sequence). This CDR3 reads CASSRGQLEAFF. The CDR3 DNA reads as TGTGCCAGTAGCCGGGGACAACTTGAAGCTTTCTTT. Full variable domain (missing parts from reference TRBV19 and TRBJ1-1): DGGITQSPKYLFRKEGQNVTLSCEQNLNHDAMYWYRQDPGQGLRLIYYSQIVNDFQKGDIAEGYSVSREKKESFPLTVTSAQKNPTAFYLCASSRGQLEAFFGQGTRLTVV.

The chain employs TRBV28 and TRBJ2-3; maybe TRBD1 (5 bases). Germline V gene data show CDR1 as MDHEN and CDR2 as SYDVKM. V lost 7 bases and J 6 bases, leaving 20 bases between the germline ends. CDR3 size: 15 residues. The CDR3 is CASTRGLLGADTQYF. In DNA, the CDR3 is TGTGCCAGCACTCGTGGGTTGTTAGGGGCCGATACGCAGTATTTT.

The chain joins TRBV5-6 to TRBJ1-1, with TRBD1 matching over 8 bases. There are 13 residues in the CDR3. The junction had 1 base not matched to a gene; V was cut back by 2 bases and J by 4 bases. Germline V gives CDR1 SGHDT, CDR2 YYEEEE. The CDR3: CASSFGTGTEAFF. The CDR3 bases are TGTGCCAGCAGCTTTGGGACAGGCACTGAAGCTTTCTTT.

The chain is built from TRBV5-6 and TRBJ1-5; 7 nucleotides align to TRBD1. From germline, CDR1 is SGHDT and CDR2 YYEEEE. The junction had 15 bases not matched to a gene; V was cut back by 2 bases and J by 7 bases. The CDR3 loop spans 17 amino acids. For the CDR3, the DNA is TGTGCCAGCAGCTTCGTAAGGGGGCCAGGGGTTCGACAGCCCCAGCATTTT. Protein: CASSFVRGPGVRQPQHF.

The rearrangement uses TRBV6-4 and TRBJ2-7; perhaps TRBD2 as D (6 bases). This CDR3 has 16 amino acids. With 3 bases removed from V and 2 bases from J, the gap between germline ends came to 17 bases. Germline V gene sequence: CDR1 MRHNA, CDR2 SNTAGT. CDR3 region: CASSENTSSPTYEQYF. Here the CDR3 DNA reads TGTGCCAGCAGTGAGAATACTAGCTCCCCCACCTACGAGCAGTACTTC.

CDR3 bases: TGTGCCATCAGTAGACAGGGGAGCACAGATACGCAGTATTTT. Translated, it gives CAISRQGSTDTQYF. V usage is TRBV10-3 and J usage is TRBJ2-3, with 8 bases lining up with TRBD1. The trim removed 5 bases at V and 0 bases at J, leaving 1 base unmatched. From germline, CDR1 is ENHRY and CDR2 SYGVKD. This CDR3 spans 14 amino acids.

This chain joins TRBV7-9 and TRBJ2-7; possibly TRBD1 for D (7 bases). Germline CDR1 SEHNR, CDR2 FQNEAQ (reference sequence). The CDR3 spans 13 residues. The V and J ends lost 1 base and 6 bases respectively, with 10 bases between them. CDR3 sequence reads: CASSLGRGVEQYF. The CDR3 DNA follows: TGTGCCAGCAGCTTAGGCAGGGGGGTCGAGCAGTACTTC.

The V and J genes are TRBV6-5 and TRBJ1-3; 7 bases agree with TRBD1. Germline-derived CDR1 and CDR2 are MNHEY and SVGAGI. Trimming cost V 11 bases and J 0 bases; bases outside gene matches: 10. The CDR3 extends over 15 amino acids. CDR3 sequence: CAVHRGLISGNTIYF. CDR3 in DNA: TGTGCCGTCCACAGGGGCCTCATCTCTGGAAACACCATATATTTT.

The count of this clone is one. Germline is not matched at one junction end, which may reflect a read error. The rearrangement uses TRBV28 and TRBJ2-5; D might be TRBD1 (5 bases). This CDR3 is 16 amino acids long. Germline CDR1 and CDR2: MDHEN and SYDVKM. The CDR3 loop is CASSPPGQPKQGTQYF. Here the CDR3 DNA reads TGTGCCAGCAGTCCGCCCGGACAACCGAAGCAAGGGACCCAGTACTTC.

This clone has just one count. The chain is built from TRBV5-1 and TRBJ1-1; TRBD1 might be the D (5 bases). Germline V gene sequence: CDR1 SGHRS, CDR2 YFSETQ. The germline V and J ends were trimmed by 6 bases and 1 base, with 22 bases remaining between them. The CDR3 runs to 17 residues. The CDR3 loop reads CASTTTGGRGPNTEAFF. The CDR3 DNA follows: TGCGCCAGCACCACGACTGGTGGGCGGGGACCGAACACTGAAGCTTTCTTT.